This TCR beta chain is drawn from a study of CD8 T cells in ankylosing spondylitis. TCRdb analysed the 5' RACE reads with MiXCR anew, one entry per CDR3 protein. Among around 42,000 distinct CDR3 sequences listed, around 2.9% were seen once. This clonotype appeared many times. No antigen is known for it. V lost 0 bases, J lost 7 bases, and 8 bases lay in between. The CDR3 spans 14 residues. Per the germline V gene, CDR1 is SGDLS and CDR2 is YYNGEE. General study points: Significant enrichment of disease-linked clones was reportedly seen in matched ankylosing spondylitis synovial fluid.

Sequencing used blood, either unsorted or a sorted T cell fraction (not recorded which). The clonotype was recovered from a male donor with ankylosing spondylitis or in good health (not recorded which). The chain has TRBV9 and TRBJ1-6; D unclear. CDR3 sequence (DNA): TGTGCCAGCAGCGTAGAGAACCTAAATTCACCCCTCCACTTT. Translating it yields CASSVENLNSPLHF.